The text below deals with one T cell receptor beta chain. This specimen belongs to a study of immune evolution from preneoplasia to lung adenocarcinoma. Libraries were prepared by immunoSEQ multiplex PCR; TCRdb keeps only in-frame clonotypes and omits some of them. The data hold some 10,000 clones, with 70% to 80% observed a single time. The sample consisted of FFPE minimally invasive lung adenocarcinoma tissue. The clonotype comes from a donor at least 70 years old with lung adenocarcinoma.

CDR3 sequence reads: CASSGGVGSYEQYF. CDR3 nucleotide sequence: TGTGCCAGCAGTGGGGGTGTCGGATCCTACGAGCAGTACTTC. The chain uses TRBV9 and TRBJ2-7; D is perhaps TRBD1 or TRBD2 (5 bases each). Germline V CDR1 and CDR2: SGDLS, YYNGEE. The V and J ends lost 5 bases and 1 base respectively, with 13 bases between them. The CDR3 consists of 14 residues.